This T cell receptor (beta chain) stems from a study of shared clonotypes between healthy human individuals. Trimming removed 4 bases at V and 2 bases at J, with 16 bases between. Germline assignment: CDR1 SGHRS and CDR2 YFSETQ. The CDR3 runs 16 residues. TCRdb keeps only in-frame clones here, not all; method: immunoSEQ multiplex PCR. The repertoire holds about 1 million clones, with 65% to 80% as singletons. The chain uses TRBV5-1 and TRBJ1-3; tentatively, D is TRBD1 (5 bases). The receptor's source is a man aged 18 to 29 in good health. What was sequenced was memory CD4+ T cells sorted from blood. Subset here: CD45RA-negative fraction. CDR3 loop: CASSGLGPLTGNTIYF. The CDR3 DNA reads TGCGCCAGCAGCGGACTGGGACCGCTCACTGGAAACACCATATATTTT.